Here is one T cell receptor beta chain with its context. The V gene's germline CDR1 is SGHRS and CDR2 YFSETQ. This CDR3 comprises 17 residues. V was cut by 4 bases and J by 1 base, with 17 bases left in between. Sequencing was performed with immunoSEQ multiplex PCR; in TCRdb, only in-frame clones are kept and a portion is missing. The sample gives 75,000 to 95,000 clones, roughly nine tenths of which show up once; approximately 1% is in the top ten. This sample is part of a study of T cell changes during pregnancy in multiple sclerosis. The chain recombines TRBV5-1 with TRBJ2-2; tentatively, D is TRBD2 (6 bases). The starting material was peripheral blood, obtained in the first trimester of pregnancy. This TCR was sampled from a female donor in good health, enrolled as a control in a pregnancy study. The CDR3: CASSQWSGGLNTGELFF. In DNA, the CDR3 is TGCGCCAGCAGCCAGTGGAGTGGGGGACTGAACACCGGGGAGCTGTTTTTT.